These 4 T cell receptor beta chains share one sample of origin, sequenced in a study of blood T cell repertoires in COVID-19. TCRdb keeps only in-frame clones here, not all; method: immunoSEQ multiplex PCR. The sample records 40,000 to 45,000 clones, 70% to 90% being singletons. The sample was peripheral blood. The receptors here all came from a man in his 60s with acute or convalescent COVID-19.

This clone was seen once. This chain links TRBV10-2 with TRBJ1-6; 7 positions agree with TRBD1. CDR1 is WSHSY, CDR2 SAAADI, per germline. The J segment lost 9 bases and the V segment lost 10 bases, leaving 12 bases of the junction unmatched. The CDR3 spans 14 residues. DNA of the CDR3: TGCGCCACCGTAACCGACAGGACAGGTTCACCCCTCCACTTT. The encoded protein is CATVTDRTGSPLHF.

This clone has just one count. The V call is TRBV5-6, the J call TRBJ2-1; 12 bases are a match to TRBD2. Germline lookup yields CDR1 SGHDT and CDR2 YYEEEE. With V trimmed by 4 bases and J by 4 bases, 6 bases remained unmatched. The CDR3 is made up of 16 amino acids. The chain's CDR3 is CASSGLAGGRYNEQFF. The CDR3 DNA reads TGTGCCAGCAGCGGTCTAGCGGGGGGGCGTTACAATGAGCAGTTCTTC.

This rearrangement joins TRBV3-1 (or the pseudogene TRBV3-2) to TRBJ2-2; TRBD1 aligns across 7 bases. J was trimmed by 5 bases and V by 4 bases; bases with no gene match: 7. CDR1 LGHDT and CDR2 YNNKEL come from the germline V gene (reference sequence). CDR3 length: 15 amino acids. CDR3: CASSPAGTETGELFF. The DNA for the CDR3 is TGTGCCAGCAGCCCGGCCGGGACAGAGACCGGGGAGCTGTTTTTT.

V and J are TRBV29-1 and TRBJ2-1, with D tentatively TRBD1 (5 bases). With 5 bases removed from V and 3 bases from J, the gap between germline ends came to 8 bases. This CDR3 contains 12 residues. Looked up from germline, CDR1 is SQVTM and CDR2 is ANQGSEA. CDR3 in DNA: TGCAGCGTTCGACAGTTCTACAATGAGCAGTTCTTC. Translation gives CSVRQFYNEQFF.